The rows below give T cell receptor beta chains drawn from one sample of a study of T cell responses to AZD1222 COVID-19 vaccine. The data were produced by immunoSEQ multiplex PCR, yet TCRdb's version contains in-frame clones alone and is incomplete. The data contain 100,000 to 130,000 clones, 70% to 90% of them singletons. The sample consisted of peripheral blood, taken on day 0 of AZD1222 vaccination. The origin of the receptors is an adult in good health. Both conserved end residues are part of each CDR3. The D gene is left open where the match is weak. The size field is filled for only some rows; it gives once, few, many or a size class.

cdr3_aa: CASSLGGVQNIQYF; cdr3_nt: TGTGCCAGCAGCTTAGGAGGGGTCCAAAACATTCAGTACTTC; j_call: TRBJ2-4; clone_size: NA; d_call: NA; v_call: TRBV7-3; cdr3_length: 14
cdr3_aa: CAIRNTDSYEQYF; cdr3_nt: TGTGCCATCAGAAACACGGACTCCTACGAGCAGTACTTC; j_call: TRBJ2-7; clone_size: NA; d_call: NA; v_call: TRBV10-3; cdr3_length: 13
cdr3_aa: CASSQAGGSPLHF; cdr3_nt: TGTGCCAGCAGCCAAGCCGGGGGGTCACCCCTCCACTTT; j_call: TRBJ1-6; clone_size: NA; d_call: NA; v_call: TRBV3-1/TRBV3-2; cdr3_length: 13
cdr3_aa: CASSLAGASGYTF; cdr3_nt: TGTGCCAGCAGCCTCGCAGGGGCGAGTGGCTACACCTTC; j_call: TRBJ1-2; clone_size: NA; d_call: NA; v_call: TRBV12-3/TRBV12-4; cdr3_length: 13
cdr3_aa: CASSLQGSEGYTF; cdr3_nt: TGTGCCAGCAGCCTACAGGGGAGCGAGGGCTACACCTTC; j_call: TRBJ1-2; clone_size: once; d_call: TRBD1; v_call: TRBV6-5; cdr3_length: 13
cdr3_aa: CASSLRGSTEAFF; cdr3_nt: TGTGCCAGCAGCTTGCGGGGGAGTACTGAAGCTTTCTTT; j_call: TRBJ1-1; clone_size: NA; d_call: NA; v_call: TRBV7-9; cdr3_length: 13
cdr3_aa: CASNLGQGALNGYTF; cdr3_nt: TGTGCCAGTAATCTGGGACAGGGGGCTTTAAATGGCTACACCTTC; j_call: TRBJ1-2; clone_size: NA; d_call: TRBD1; v_call: TRBV19; cdr3_length: 15
cdr3_aa: CASSEAEAYNEQFF; cdr3_nt: TGTGCCAGCAGTGAGGCAGAGGCCTACAATGAGCAGTTCTTC; j_call: TRBJ2-1; clone_size: NA; d_call: NA; v_call: TRBV25-1; cdr3_length: 14
cdr3_aa: CASRQDENYGYTF; cdr3_nt: TGTGCCAGCAGACAAGATGAGAACTATGGCTACACCTTC; j_call: TRBJ1-2; clone_size: NA; d_call: NA; v_call: TRBV27; cdr3_length: 13
cdr3_aa: CASSLGNEKLFF; cdr3_nt: TGTGCCAGCAGTCTGGGGAATGAAAAACTGTTTTTT; j_call: TRBJ1-4; clone_size: NA; d_call: NA; v_call: TRBV28; cdr3_length: 12
cdr3_aa: CASSVPGTANNEQFF; cdr3_nt: TGTGCCAGCAGCGTCCCCGGGACAGCGAACAATGAGCAGTTCTTC; j_call: TRBJ2-1; clone_size: NA; d_call: TRBD1; v_call: TRBV7-9; cdr3_length: 15
cdr3_aa: CASTRTGVVAGELFF; cdr3_nt: TGTGCCAGCACCCGGACAGGGGTTGTGGCCGGGGAGCTGTTTTTT; j_call: TRBJ2-2; clone_size: NA; d_call: TRBD1; v_call: TRBV6-5; cdr3_length: 15
cdr3_aa: CVRSSTPRTGDYEQYF; cdr3_nt: TGTGTCAGAAGCTCTACGCCCCGTACAGGGGACTACGAGCAGTACTTC; j_call: TRBJ2-7; clone_size: NA; d_call: NA; v_call: TRBV7-5; cdr3_length: 16
cdr3_aa: CASSIRLAGGPDTQYF; cdr3_nt: TGTGCCAGCAGCATAAGACTAGCGGGGGGGCCAGATACGCAGTATTTT; j_call: TRBJ2-3; clone_size: NA; d_call: TRBD2; v_call: TRBV7-3; cdr3_length: 16
cdr3_aa: CASSQTGVRNQPQHF; cdr3_nt: TGCGCCAGCAGCCAAACCGGGGTGCGTAATCAGCCCCAGCATTTT; j_call: TRBJ1-5; clone_size: NA; d_call: NA; v_call: TRBV5-1; cdr3_length: 15
cdr3_aa: CASSYSGKPGPRGTEAFF; cdr3_nt: TGTGCCAGCAGTTACTCGGGAAAACCGGGACCTAGGGGCACTGAAGCTTTCTTT; j_call: TRBJ1-1; clone_size: NA; d_call: NA; v_call: TRBV6-2/TRBV6-3; cdr3_length: 18
cdr3_aa: CASSFGGQDTKLFF; cdr3_nt: TGTGCCAGCAGCTTCGGAGGGCAAGATACAAAACTGTTTTTT; j_call: TRBJ1-4; clone_size: once; d_call: NA; v_call: TRBV5-5; cdr3_length: 14